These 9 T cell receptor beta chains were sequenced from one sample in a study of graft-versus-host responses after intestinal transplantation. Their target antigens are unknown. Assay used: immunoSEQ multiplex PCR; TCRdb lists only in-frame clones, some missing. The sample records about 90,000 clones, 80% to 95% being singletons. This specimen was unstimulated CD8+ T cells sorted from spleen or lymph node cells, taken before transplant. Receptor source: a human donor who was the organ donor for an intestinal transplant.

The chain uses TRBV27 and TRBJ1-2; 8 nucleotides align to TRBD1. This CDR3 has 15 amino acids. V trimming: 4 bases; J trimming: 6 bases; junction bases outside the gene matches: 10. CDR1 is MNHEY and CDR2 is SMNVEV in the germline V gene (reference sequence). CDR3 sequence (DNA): TGTGCCAGCAGTTGGGACAGGCAAGGTCGGGATGGCTACACCTTC. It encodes CASSWDRQGRDGYTF.

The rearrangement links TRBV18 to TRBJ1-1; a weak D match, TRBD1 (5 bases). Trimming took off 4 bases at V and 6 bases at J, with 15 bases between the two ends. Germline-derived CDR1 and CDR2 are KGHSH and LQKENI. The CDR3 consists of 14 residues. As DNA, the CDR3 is TGTGCCAGCTCACTACTACCTACAGGACCTGAAGCTTTCTTT. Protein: CASSLLPTGPEAFF.

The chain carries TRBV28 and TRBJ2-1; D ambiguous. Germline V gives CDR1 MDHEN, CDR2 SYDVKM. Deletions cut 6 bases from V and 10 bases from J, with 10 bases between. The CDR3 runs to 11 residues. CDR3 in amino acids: CASSPGSEQFF. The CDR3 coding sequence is TGTGCCAGCAGCCCCGGGTCGGAGCAGTTCTTC.

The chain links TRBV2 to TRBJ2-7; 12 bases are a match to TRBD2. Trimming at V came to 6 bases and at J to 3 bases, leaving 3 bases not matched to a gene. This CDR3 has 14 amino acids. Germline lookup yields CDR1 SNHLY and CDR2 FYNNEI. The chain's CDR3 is CASSLLAGGYEQYF. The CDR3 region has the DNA TGTGCCAGCAGCCTACTAGCGGGGGGCTACGAGCAGTACTTC.

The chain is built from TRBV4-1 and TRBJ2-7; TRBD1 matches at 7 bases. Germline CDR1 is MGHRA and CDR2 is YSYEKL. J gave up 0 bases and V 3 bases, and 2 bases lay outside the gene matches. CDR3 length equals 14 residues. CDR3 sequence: CASSQPGGSYEQYF. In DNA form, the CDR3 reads TGCGCCAGCAGCCAGCCAGGGGGCTCCTACGAGCAGTACTTC.

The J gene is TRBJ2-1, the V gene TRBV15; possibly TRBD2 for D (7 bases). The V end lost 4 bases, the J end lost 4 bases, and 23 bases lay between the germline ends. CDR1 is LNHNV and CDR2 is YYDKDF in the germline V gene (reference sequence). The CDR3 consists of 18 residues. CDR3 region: CATSTRGRGVRLYNEQFF. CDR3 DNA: TGTGCCACCAGCACCAGGGGCCGGGGGGTCCGGTTGTACAATGAGCAGTTCTTC. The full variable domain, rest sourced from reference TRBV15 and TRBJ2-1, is DAMVIQNPRYQVTQFGKPVTLSCSQTLNHNVMYWYQQKSSQAPKLLFHYYDKDFNNEADTPDNFQSRRPNTSFCFLDIRSPGLGDTAMYLCATSTRGRGVRLYNEQFFGPGTRLTVL.

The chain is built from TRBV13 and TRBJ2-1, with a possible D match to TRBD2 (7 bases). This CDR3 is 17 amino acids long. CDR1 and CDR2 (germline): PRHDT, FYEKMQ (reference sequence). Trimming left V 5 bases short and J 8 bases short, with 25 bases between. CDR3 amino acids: CASSQRGEGEIRDEQFF. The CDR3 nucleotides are TGTGCCAGCAGCCAGAGGGGGGAGGGGGAGATTCGGGATGAGCAGTTCTTC.

CDR3 region: CASSPRPGGEAFF. CDR3 DNA sequence: TGTGCCAGCAGCCCAAGACCGGGGGGTGAAGCTTTCTTT. The chain carries TRBV7-9 and TRBJ1-1; D perhaps matches TRBD1 (5 bases). The CDR3 spans 13 residues. Germline assignment: CDR1 SEHNR and CDR2 FQNEAQ (reference sequence). The ends were cut back, 5 bases at V and 7 bases at J, with 14 bases in the middle.

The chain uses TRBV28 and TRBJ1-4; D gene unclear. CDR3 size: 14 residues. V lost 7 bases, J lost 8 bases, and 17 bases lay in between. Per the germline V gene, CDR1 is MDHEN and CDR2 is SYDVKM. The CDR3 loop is CASKPGSALEKLFF. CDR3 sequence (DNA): TGTGCCAGCAAACCGGGATCCGCCCTGGAAAAACTGTTTTTT.